The 13 T cell receptor beta chains below all came from one sample that was sequenced in a study of T cells in Graves' hyperthyroidism and ophthalmopathy. The CDR3 regions of TCR beta were amplified from RNA transcripts. A set of HTBI primers served as the primers for a first-round RT-PCR of the TCR CDR3. In TCRdb, the multiplex PCR reads were re-called with MiXCR into one record per CDR3 protein. Of hundreds of thousands of distinct CDR3 sequences listed, 14% to 15% are singletons. The sequenced sample consisted of blood. These TCRs come from a woman between 40 and 50 years old with Graves' ophthalmopathy.

This clonotype was counted at least ten times. V usage is TRBV27 and J usage is TRBJ2-7; 7 bases agree with TRBD1. Losses at the gene ends were 6 bases for V and 3 bases for J; bases not matched to a gene: 17. From germline, CDR1 is MNHEY and CDR2 SMNVEV (reference sequence). The CDR3 length is 17 residues. CDR3 nucleotide sequence: TGTGCCAGCAGCTCCCCAAACAGGGGATTATTGTTCTACGAGCAGTACTTC. This translates into CASSSPNRGLLFYEQYF.

This clonotype was found many times. V is TRBV28 and J is TRBJ2-7; 7 bases are a match to TRBD2. V lost 5 bases to trimming and J lost 3 bases; unmatched junction nucleotides: 7. The CDR3 length is 14 residues. From germline, CDR1 is MDHEN and CDR2 SYDVKM. The CDR3 reads CASSSRGLHYEQYF. DNA for the CDR3: TGTGCCAGCAGTAGTAGGGGACTACACTACGAGCAGTACTTC.

This clonotype was seen at least ten times. The chain carries TRBV28 and TRBJ1-1, with a weak D call TRBD1 (5 bases). The CDR3 is 15 residues long. Trimming left V 5 bases short and J 1 base short, with 14 bases between. CDR1 MDHEN and CDR2 SYDVKM come from the germline V gene. CDR3 amino acids: CASSPGFGGNTEAFF. CDR3 sequence (DNA): TGTGCCAGCAGTCCCGGATTTGGGGGGAACACTGAAGCTTTCTTT.

The rearrangement links TRBV28 to TRBJ1-2; maybe TRBD1 (6 bases). The CDR3 extends over 15 amino acids. The ends were cut back, 3 bases at V and 3 bases at J, with 14 bases in the middle. The V gene's germline CDR1 is MDHEN and CDR2 SYDVKM. This CDR3 is CASSLGGRADYGYTF. Written as DNA, the CDR3 is TGTGCCAGCAGTTTGGGGGGCCGAGCGGACTATGGCTACACCTTC.

This clonotype occurred many times. The rearrangement joins TRBV6-5 to TRBJ2-6, with D hard to call. The V and J ends lost 5 bases and 1 base respectively, with 9 bases between them. Germline V gives CDR1 MNHEY, CDR2 SVGAGI. CDR3 length equals 15 residues. In DNA, the CDR3 is TGTGCCAGCAGTAGGATACGATCTGGGGCCAACGTCCTGACTTTC. Translation: CASSRIRSGANVLTF.

This clonotype was found a few times. Compared with germline, one end of the junction differs, possibly owing to a read error. J is TRBJ2-7 and V is TRBV6-5, with D perhaps matching TRBD1 (5 bases). The germline V gene encodes CDR1 MNHEY and CDR2 SVGAGI. This CDR3 region has 14 residues. The CDR3 nucleotides are TGTGCCAGCAGTTACTCGCTAGGGGATGTGGAGCAGCACTTC. Translated: CASSYSLGDVEQHF.

This clonotype was picked up many times. J is TRBJ1-5 and V is TRBV10-2; 8 bases map to TRBD1. Germline V lookup: CDR1 WSHSY, CDR2 SAAADI. CDR3 length equals 15 residues. V dropped 0 bases and J dropped 6; count of bases not matched to a gene: 4. DNA of the CDR3: TGCGCCAGCAGTGAGTCGACAGGGGCGGGTCAGCCCCAGCATTTT. The encoded protein is CASSESTGAGQPQHF.

This clonotype occurred many times. The V call is TRBV19, the J call TRBJ1-5; 7 bases map to TRBD1. Germline loops: CDR1 LNHDA, CDR2 SQIVND (reference sequence). The CDR3 length is 16 residues. Losses at the gene ends were 6 bases for V and 6 bases for J; bases not matched to a gene: 14. The chain's CDR3 is CASRRAQTGDGQPQHF. CDR3 coding DNA: TGTGCCAGTAGGAGGGCCCAAACAGGGGATGGTCAGCCCCAGCATTTT.

V usage is TRBV28 and J usage is TRBJ2-7, with 12 bases that match TRBD2. Germline V gene sequence: CDR1 MDHEN, CDR2 SYDVKM. CDR3 length equals 16 residues. The junction had 7 bases not matched to a gene; V was cut back by 3 bases and J by 4 bases. CDR3 protein: CASSFYSGLAGYEQYF. The DNA of the CDR3 is TGTGCCAGCAGTTTCTACTCAGGACTAGCGGGGTACGAGCAGTACTTC.

This clonotype was picked up many times. This chain connects TRBV15 to TRBJ1-5, with D unclear. The V gene's germline CDR1 is LNHNV and CDR2 YYDKDF (reference sequence). This CDR3 contains 15 residues. Trimming pared 1 base from V and 1 base from J, leaving 8 bases between. The CDR3 here is CATSRVKDSNQPQHF. The CDR3 nucleotides read TGTGCCACCAGCAGAGTTAAGGACAGCAATCAGCCCCAGCATTTT.

This clonotype was observed a handful of times. This chain connects TRBV11-2 to TRBJ2-1; TRBD1 matches at 7 bases. Looked up from germline, CDR1 is SGHAT and CDR2 is FQNNGV. This CDR3 comprises 15 residues. V shed 1 base and J 8 bases; nucleotides not matched to a gene: 8. This CDR3 is CASSLGTGETYEQFF. CDR3 DNA sequence: TGTGCCAGCAGCTTAGGAACAGGGGAAACTTATGAGCAGTTCTTC. Looking up the rest from reference TRBV11-2 and TRBJ2-1 gives the full variable domain: EAGVAQSPRYKIIEKRQSVAFWCNPISGHATLYWYQQILGQGPKLLIQFQNNGVVDDSQLPKDRFSAERLKGVDSTLKIQPAKLEDSAVYLCASSLGTGETYEQFFGPGTRLTVL.

This clonotype was seen ten or more times. The chain uses TRBV6-1 and TRBJ2-5; 8 bases align to TRBD2. The CDR3 is 13 residues long. Germline lookup yields CDR1 MNHNS and CDR2 SASEGT. V lost 3 bases to trimming and J lost 5 bases; unmatched junction nucleotides: 2. The CDR3 nucleotides read TGTGCCAGCAGTGACGGGACTAGGGAGACCCAGTACTTC. This translates into CASSDGTRETQYF.

The chain joins TRBV2 to TRBJ2-5; 11 bases are a match to TRBD2. CDR1 and CDR2 from the germline V gene are SNHLY and FYNNEI. V lost 7 bases to trimming and J lost 4 bases; unmatched junction nucleotides: 5. The CDR3 contains 14 residues. CDR3 amino acids: CASISTSGVETQYF. The CDR3 region has the DNA TGTGCCAGCATTTCGACTAGCGGGGTAGAGACCCAGTACTTC.